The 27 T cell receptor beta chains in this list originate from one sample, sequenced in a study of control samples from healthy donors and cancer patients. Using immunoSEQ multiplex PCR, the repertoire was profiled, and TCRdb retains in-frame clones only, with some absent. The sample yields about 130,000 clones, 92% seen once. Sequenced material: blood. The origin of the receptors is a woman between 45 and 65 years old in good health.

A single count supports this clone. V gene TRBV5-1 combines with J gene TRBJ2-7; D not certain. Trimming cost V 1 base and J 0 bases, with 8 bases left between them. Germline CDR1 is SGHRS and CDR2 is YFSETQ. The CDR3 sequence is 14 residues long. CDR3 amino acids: CASSLTRNSYEQYF. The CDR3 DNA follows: TGCGCCAGCAGCTTGACTCGTAACTCCTACGAGCAGTACTTC.

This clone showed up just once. CDR3 protein: CASSENGGYGYTF. The CDR3 DNA is TGTGCCAGCAGCGAGAACGGGGGATATGGCTACACCTTC. The chain carries TRBV9 and TRBJ1-2; D may be TRBD1 (5 bases). The germline V gene encodes CDR1 SGDLS and CDR2 YYNGEE. The CDR3 covers 13 residues. V was pared by 3 bases and J by 5 bases, with 11 bases between.

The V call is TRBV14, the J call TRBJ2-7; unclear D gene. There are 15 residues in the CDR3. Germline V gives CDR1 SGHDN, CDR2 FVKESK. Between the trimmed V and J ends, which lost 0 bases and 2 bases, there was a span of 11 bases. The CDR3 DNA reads TGTGCCAGCAGCCAAGATCATGGCAGCACCTACGAGCAGTACTTC. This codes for CASSQDHGSTYEQYF.

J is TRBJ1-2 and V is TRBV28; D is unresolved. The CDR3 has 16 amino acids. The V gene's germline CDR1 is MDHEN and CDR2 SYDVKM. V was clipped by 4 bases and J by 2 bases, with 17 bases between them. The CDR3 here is CASSSYQAGVNYGYTF. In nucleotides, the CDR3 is TGTGCCAGCAGTTCCTATCAGGCTGGGGTGAACTATGGCTACACCTTC.

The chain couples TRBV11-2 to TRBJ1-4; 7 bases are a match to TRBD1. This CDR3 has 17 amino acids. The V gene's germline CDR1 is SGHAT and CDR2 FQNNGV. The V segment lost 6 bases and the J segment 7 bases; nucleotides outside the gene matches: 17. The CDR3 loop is CASRTGKGRGLGEKLFF. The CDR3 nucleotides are TGTGCCAGCAGGACCGGAAAGGGTAGGGGGCTGGGTGAAAAACTGTTTTTT.

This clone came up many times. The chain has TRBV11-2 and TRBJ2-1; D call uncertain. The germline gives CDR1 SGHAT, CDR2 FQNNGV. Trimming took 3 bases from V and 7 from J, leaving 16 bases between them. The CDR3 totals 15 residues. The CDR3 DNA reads TGTGCCAGCAGCTTGGTCTCGAGCCCGAGGAATGAGCAGTTCTTC. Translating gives CASSLVSSPRNEQFF.

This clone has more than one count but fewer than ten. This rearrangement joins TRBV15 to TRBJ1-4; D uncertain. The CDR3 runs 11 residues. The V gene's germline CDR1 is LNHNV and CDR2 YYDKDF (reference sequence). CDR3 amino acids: CATGLGEKLFF. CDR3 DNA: TGTGCAACCGGTCTAGGAGAAAAACTGTTTTTT.

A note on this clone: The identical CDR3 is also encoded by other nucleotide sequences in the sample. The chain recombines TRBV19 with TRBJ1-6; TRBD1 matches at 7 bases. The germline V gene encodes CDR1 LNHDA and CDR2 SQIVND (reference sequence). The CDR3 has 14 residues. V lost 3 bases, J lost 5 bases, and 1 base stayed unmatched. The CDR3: CASSIQGDNSPLHF. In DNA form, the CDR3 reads TGTGCCAGTAGTATCCAGGGGGATAATTCACCCCTCCACTTT.

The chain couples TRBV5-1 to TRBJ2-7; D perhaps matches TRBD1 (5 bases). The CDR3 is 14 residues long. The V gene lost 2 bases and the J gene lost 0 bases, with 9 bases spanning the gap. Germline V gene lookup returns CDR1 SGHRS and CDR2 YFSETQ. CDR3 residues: CASSFGDSSYEQYF. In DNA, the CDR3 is TGCGCCAGCAGCTTTGGCGACAGCTCCTACGAGCAGTACTTC. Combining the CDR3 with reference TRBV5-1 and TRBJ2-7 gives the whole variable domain KAGVTQTPRYLIKTRGQQVTLSCSPISGHRSVSWYQQTPGQGLQFLFEYFSETQRNKGNFPGRFSGRQFSNSRSEMNVSTLELGDSALYLCASSFGDSSYEQYFGPGTRLTVT.

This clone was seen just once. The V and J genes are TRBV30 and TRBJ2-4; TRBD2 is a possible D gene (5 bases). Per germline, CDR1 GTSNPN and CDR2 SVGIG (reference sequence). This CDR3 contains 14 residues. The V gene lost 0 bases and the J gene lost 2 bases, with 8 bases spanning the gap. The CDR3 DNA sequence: TGTGCCTGGAGTGTACCGGGGTCCAAAAACATTCAGTACTTC. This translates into CAWSVPGSKNIQYF.

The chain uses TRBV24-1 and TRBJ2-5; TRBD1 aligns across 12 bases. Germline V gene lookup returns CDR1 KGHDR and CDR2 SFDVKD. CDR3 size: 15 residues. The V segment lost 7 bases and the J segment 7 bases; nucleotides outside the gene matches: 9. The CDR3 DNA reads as TGTGCCACCAGCCATCCGGGACAGGGGGCCGGGACCCAGTACTTC. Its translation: CATSHPGQGAGTQYF.

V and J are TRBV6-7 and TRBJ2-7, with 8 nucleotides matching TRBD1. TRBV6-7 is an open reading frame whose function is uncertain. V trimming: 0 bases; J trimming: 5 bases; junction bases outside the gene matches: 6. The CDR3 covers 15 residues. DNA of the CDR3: TGTGCCAGCAGTTACTCGAGGGGACAGGCCCACGAGCAGTACTTC. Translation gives CASSYSRGQAHEQYF.

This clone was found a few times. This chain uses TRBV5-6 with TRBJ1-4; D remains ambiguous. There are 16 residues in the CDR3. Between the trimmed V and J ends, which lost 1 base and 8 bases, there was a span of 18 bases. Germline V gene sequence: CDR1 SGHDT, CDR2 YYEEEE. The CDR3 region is CASSLWPSWSREKLFF. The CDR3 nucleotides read TGTGCCAGCAGCTTGTGGCCGTCATGGTCTCGGGAAAAACTGTTTTTT. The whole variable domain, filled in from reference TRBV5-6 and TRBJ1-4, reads DAGVTQSPTHLIKTRGQQVTLRCSPKSGHDTVSWYQQALGQGPQFIFQYYEEEERQRGNFPDRFSGHQFPNYSSELNVNALLLGDSALYLCASSLWPSWSREKLFFGSGTQLSVL.

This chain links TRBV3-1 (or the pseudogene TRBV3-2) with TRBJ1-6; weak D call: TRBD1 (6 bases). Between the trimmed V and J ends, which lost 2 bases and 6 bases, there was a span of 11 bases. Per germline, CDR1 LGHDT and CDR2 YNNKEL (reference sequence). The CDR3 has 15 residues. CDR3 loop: CASSQTDSTNSPLHF. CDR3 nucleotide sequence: TGTGCCAGCAGCCAAACGGACAGCACTAATTCACCCCTCCACTTT.

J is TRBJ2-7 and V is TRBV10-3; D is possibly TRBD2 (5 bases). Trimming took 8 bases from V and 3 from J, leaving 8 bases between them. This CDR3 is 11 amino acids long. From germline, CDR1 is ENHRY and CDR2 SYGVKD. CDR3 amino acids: CAIRRDYEQYF. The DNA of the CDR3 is TGTGCCATCCGCCGGGACTACGAGCAGTACTTC.

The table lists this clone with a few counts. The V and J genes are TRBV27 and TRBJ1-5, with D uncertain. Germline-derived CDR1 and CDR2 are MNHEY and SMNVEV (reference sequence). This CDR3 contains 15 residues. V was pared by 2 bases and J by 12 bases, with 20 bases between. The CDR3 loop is CASSLRADPVVLQHF. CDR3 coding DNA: TGTGCCAGCAGTTTAAGGGCCGACCCCGTGGTGCTCCAGCATTTT.

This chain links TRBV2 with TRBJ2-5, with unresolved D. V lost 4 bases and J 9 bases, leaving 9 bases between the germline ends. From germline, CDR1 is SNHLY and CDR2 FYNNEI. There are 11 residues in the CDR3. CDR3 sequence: CASSGFEAQYF. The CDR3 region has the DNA TGTGCCAGCAGTGGGTTTGAGGCCCAGTACTTC.

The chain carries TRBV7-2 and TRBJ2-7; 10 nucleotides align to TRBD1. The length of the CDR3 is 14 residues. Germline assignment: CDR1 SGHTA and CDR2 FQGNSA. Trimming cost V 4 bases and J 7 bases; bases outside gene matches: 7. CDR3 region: CASSSGTGAEEQYF. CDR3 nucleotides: TGTGCCAGCAGCTCCGGGACAGGGGCAGAAGAGCAGTACTTC.

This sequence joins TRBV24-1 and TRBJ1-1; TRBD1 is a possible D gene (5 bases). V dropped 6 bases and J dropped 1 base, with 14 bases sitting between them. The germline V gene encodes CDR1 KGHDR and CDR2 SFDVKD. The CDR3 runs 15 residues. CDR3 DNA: TGTGCCACCAGTCCGTCTGGGGGTGCGAACACTGAAGCTTTCTTT. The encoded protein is CATSPSGGANTEAFF.

The CDR3 coding sequence is TGTGCCAGCAGCCACGTAGGACAGACCTACGAGCAGTACTTC. Translating gives CASSHVGQTYEQYF. This sequence joins TRBV14 and TRBJ2-7; D is possibly TRBD1 (6 bases). With 3 bases removed from V and 2 bases from J, the gap between germline ends came to 11 bases. CDR1 SGHDN and CDR2 FVKESK come from the germline V gene. The CDR3 runs 14 residues. Together with reference TRBV14 and TRBJ2-7, the CDR3 gives the full variable domain: EAGVTQFPSHSVIEKGQTVTLRCDPISGHDNLYWYRRVMGKEIKFLLHFVKESKQDESGMPNNRFLAERTGGTYSTLKVQPAELEDSGVYFCASSHVGQTYEQYFGPGTRLTVT.

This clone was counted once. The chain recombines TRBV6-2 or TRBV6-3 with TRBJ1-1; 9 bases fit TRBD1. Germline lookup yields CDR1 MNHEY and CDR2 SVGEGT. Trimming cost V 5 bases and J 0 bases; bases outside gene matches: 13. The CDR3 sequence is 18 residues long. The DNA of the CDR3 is TGTGCCAGCAGTCAAGGTATAGGACAGGGGCCGATGAACACTGAAGCTTTCTTT. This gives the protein CASSQGIGQGPMNTEAFF.

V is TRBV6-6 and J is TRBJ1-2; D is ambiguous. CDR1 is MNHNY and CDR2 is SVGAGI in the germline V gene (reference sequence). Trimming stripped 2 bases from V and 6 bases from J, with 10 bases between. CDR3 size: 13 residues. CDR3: CASSYGRADGYTF. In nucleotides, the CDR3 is TGTGCCAGCAGTTACGGGCGGGCAGATGGCTACACCTTC.

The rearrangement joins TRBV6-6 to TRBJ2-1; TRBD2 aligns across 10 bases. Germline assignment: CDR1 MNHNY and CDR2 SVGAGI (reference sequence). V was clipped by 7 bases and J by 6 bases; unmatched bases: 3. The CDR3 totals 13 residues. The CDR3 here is CASTLAGVNEQFF. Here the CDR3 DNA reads TGTGCCAGCACGCTAGCGGGAGTCAATGAGCAGTTCTTC.

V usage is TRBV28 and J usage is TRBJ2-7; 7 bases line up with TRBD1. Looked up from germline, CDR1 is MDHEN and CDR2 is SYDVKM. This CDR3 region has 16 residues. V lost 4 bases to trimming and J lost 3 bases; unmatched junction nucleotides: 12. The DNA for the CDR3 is TGTGCCAGCAGTTCCCCCTGGACAGGCCAACTCTACGAGCAGTACTTC. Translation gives CASSSPWTGQLYEQYF.

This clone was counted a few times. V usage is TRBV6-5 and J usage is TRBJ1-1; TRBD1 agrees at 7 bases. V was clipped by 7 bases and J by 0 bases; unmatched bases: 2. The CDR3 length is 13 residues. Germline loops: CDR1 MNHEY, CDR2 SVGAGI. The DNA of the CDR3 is TGTGCCAGCAAGGGACAGATGAACACTGAAGCTTTCTTT. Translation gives CASKGQMNTEAFF.

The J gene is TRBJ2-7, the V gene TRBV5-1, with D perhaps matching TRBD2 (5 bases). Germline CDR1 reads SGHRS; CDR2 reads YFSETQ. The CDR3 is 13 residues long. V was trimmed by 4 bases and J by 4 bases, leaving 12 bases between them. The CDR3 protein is CASSPRGQYEQYF. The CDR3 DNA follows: TGCGCCAGCAGCCCGCGCGGGCAGTACGAGCAGTACTTC.

CDR3 loop: CASIGAGGPGNTIYF. DNA for the CDR3: TGTGCCAGTATCGGCGCCGGAGGACCAGGAAACACCATATATTTT. V and J are TRBV19 and TRBJ1-3; D unresolved. Per germline, CDR1 LNHDA and CDR2 SQIVND (reference sequence). V was trimmed by 7 bases and J by 4 bases, leaving 17 bases between them. The CDR3 covers 15 residues. Together with reference TRBV19 and TRBJ1-3, the CDR3 gives the full variable domain: DGGITQSPKYLFRKEGQNVTLSCEQNLNHDAMYWYRQDPGQGLRLIYYSQIVNDFQKGDIAEGYSVSREKKESFPLTVTSAQKNPTAFYLCASIGAGGPGNTIYFGEGSWLTVV.